The T cell receptor (beta chain) under discussion was sequenced for a study of T-cell memory formation after mild COVID-19. V lost 2 bases to trimming and J lost 0 bases, with 10 bases between them. Germline V lookup: CDR1 KGHSH, CDR2 LQKENI. The CDR3 runs to 16 residues. Constant-segment primers were used for 5'RACE, and the resulting TCR alpha and TCR beta cDNA libraries carried sample barcodes and UMIs. TCRdb passed the 5' RACE reads through MiXCR, listing each CDR3 protein once. In the table there are more than 300,000 distinct CDR3 sequences, 13% to 15% of which are singletons. This clonotype was seen only a few times. Its target is unknown. General study points: CD4+ contracting clones were found mainly in CM and EM, and CD8+ ones in EMRA.

The sample consisted of PBMCs or a T cell subset sorted from them (not recorded which). The chain combines TRBV18 with TRBJ2-2; D perhaps matches TRBD1 (5 bases). The TCR was taken from a man aged 18 to 35 who had mild COVID-19 (a few samples of this study predate the infection). Cell type and time point are not known. For the CDR3, the DNA is TGTGCCAGCTCACCAGTGACAGCTACGAACACCGGGGAGCTGTTTTTT. It yields the protein CASSPVTATNTGELFF.